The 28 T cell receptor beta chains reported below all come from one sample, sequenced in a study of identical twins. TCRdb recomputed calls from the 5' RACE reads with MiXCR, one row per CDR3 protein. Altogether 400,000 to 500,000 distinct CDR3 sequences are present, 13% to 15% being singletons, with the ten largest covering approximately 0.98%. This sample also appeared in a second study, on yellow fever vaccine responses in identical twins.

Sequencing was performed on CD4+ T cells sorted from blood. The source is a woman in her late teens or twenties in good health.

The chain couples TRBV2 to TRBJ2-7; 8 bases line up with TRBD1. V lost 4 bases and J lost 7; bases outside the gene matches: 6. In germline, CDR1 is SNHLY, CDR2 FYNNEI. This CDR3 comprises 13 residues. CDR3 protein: CASSGQGSGEQYF. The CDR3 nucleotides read TGTGCCAGCAGTGGACAGGGGAGTGGGGAGCAGTACTTC.

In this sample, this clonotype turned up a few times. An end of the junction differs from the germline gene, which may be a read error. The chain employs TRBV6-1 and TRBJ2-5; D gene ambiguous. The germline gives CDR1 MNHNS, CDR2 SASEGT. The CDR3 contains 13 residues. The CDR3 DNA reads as TGTGCCAGCAGAGAAGGGCTACAAGAGACCCAGTACTTC. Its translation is CASREGLQETQYF.

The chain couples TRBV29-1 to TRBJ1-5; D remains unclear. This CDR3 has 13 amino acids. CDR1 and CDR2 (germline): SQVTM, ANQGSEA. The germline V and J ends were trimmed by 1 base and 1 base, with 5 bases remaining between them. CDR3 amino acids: CSVEGASNQPQHF. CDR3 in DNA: TGCAGCGTTGAAGGGGCGAGCAATCAGCCCCAGCATTTT.

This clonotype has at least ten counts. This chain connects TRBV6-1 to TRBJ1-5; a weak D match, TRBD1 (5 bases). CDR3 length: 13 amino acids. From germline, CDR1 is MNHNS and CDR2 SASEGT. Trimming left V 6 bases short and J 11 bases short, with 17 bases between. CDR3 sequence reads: CASSPTVMGAQHF. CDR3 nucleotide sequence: TGTGCCAGCAGCCCCACAGTTATGGGGGCCCAGCATTTT.

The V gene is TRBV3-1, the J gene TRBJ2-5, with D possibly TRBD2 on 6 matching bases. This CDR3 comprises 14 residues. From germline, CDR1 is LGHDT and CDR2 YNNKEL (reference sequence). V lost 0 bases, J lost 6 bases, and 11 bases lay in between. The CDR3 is CASSQDAGPKTQYF. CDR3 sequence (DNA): TGTGCCAGCAGCCAAGATGCGGGACCGAAGACCCAGTACTTC.

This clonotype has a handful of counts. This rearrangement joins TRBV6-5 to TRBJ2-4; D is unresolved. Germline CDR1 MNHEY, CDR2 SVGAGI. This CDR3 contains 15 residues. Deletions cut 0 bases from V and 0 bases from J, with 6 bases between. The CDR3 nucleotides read TGTGCCAGCAGTTACTCGGCGGTAGCCAAAAACATTCAGTACTTC. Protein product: CASSYSAVAKNIQYF.

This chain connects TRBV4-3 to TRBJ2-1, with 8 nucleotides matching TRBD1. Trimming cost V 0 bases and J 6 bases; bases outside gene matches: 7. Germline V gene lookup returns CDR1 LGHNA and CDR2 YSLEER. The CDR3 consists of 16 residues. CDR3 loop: CASSQEWQGALNEQFF. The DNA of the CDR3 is TGCGCCAGCAGCCAAGAGTGGCAGGGGGCGCTCAATGAGCAGTTCTTC.

The CDR3 DNA sequence: TGTGCCAGCAGTAGGGACCGGGACAGGGCTTACAATGAGCAGTTCTTC. It codes for CASSRDRDRAYNEQFF. The rearrangement links TRBV7-3 to TRBJ2-1, with 9 bases that match TRBD1. The CDR3 loop spans 16 amino acids. Looked up from germline, CDR1 is SGHTA and CDR2 is FQGTGA. V lost 6 bases and J lost 4; bases outside the gene matches: 10.

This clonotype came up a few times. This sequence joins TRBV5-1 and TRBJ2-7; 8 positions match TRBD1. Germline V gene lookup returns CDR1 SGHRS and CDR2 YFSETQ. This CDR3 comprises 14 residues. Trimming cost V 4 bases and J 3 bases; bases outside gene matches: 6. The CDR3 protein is CASSPGQVRYEQYF. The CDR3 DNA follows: TGCGCCAGCAGCCCGGGACAGGTCCGCTACGAGCAGTACTTC.

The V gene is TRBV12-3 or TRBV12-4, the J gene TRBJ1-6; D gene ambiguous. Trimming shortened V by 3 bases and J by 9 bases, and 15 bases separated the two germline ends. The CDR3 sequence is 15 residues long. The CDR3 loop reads CASSLGAGGSSPLHF. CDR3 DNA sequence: TGTGCCAGCAGTTTGGGCGCGGGAGGGAGTTCACCCCTCCACTTT.

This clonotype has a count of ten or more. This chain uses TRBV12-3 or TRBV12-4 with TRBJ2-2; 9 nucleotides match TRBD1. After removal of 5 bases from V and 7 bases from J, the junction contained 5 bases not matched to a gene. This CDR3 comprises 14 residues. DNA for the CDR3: TGTGCCAGCAGTCTGGGACAGGGCGGCGGGGAGCTGTTTTTT. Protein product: CASSLGQGGGELFF.

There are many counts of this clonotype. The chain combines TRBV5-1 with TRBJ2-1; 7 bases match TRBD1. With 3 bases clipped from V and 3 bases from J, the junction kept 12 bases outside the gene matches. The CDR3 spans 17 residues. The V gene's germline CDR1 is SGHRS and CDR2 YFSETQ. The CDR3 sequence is CASSSLLTGLSYNEQFF. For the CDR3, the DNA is TGCGCCAGCAGCTCCCTCTTGACAGGGTTGAGCTACAATGAGCAGTTCTTC.

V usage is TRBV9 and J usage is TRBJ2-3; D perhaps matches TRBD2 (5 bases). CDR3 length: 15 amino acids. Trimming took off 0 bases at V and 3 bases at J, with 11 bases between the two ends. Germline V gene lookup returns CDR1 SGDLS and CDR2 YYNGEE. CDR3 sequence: CASSVVGRGTDTQYF. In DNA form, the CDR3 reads TGTGCCAGCAGCGTAGTGGGCAGAGGGACAGATACGCAGTATTTT.

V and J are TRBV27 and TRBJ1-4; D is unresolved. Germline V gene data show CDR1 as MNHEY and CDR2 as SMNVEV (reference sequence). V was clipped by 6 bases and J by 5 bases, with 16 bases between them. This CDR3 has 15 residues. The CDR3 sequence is CASRPPGQWNEKLFF. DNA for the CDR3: TGTGCCAGCAGGCCCCCTGGGCAGTGGAATGAAAAACTGTTTTTT.

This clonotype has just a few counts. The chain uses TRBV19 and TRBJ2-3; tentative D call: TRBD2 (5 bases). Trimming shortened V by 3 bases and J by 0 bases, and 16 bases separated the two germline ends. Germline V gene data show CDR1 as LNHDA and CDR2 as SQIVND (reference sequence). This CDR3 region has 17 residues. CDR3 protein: CASSIRTGGLSTDTQYF. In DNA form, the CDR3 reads TGTGCCAGTAGTATCAGGACTGGCGGGCTTAGCACAGATACGCAGTATTTT.

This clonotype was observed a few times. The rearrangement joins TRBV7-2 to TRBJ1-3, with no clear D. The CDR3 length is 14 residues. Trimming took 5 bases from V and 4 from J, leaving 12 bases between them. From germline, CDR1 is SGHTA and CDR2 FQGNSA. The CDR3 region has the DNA TGTGCCAGCAGCCGGTGGGTCGGAGGAAACACCATATATTTT. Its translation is CASSRWVGGNTIYF.

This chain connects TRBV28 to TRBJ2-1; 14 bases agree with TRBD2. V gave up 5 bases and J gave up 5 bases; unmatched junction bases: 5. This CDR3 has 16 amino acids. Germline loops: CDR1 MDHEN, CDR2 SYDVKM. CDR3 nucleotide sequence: TGTGCCAGCAGTAAAGGACTAGCGGGAGGCAACAATGAGCAGTTCTTC. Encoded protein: CASSKGLAGGNNEQFF.

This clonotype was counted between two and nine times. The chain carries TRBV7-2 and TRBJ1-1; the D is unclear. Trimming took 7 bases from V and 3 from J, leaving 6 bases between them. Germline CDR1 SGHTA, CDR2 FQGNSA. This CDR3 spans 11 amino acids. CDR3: CASNTYTEAFF. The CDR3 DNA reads TGTGCCAGCAACACATACACTGAAGCTTTCTTT.

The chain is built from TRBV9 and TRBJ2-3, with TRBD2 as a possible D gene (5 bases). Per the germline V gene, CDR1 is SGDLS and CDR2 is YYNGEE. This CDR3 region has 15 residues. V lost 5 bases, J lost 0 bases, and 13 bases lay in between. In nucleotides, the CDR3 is TGTGCCAGCAGGGTGGCGGAGGCTAGCACAGATACGCAGTATTTT. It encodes CASRVAEASTDTQYF. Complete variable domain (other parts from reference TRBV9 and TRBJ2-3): DSGVTQTPKHLITATGQRVTLRCSPRSGDLSVYWYQQSLDQGLQFLIQYYNGEERAKGNILERFSAQQFPDLHSELNLSSLELGDSALYFCASRVAEASTDTQYFGPGTRLTVL.

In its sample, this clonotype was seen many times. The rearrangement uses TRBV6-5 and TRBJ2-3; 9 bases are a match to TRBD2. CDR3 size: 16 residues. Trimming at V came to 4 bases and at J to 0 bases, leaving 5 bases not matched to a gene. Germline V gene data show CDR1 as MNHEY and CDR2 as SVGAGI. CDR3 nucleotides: TGTGCCAGCAGTTTTAAGGGACTAGCTAGCACAGATACGCAGTATTTT. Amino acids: CASSFKGLASTDTQYF.

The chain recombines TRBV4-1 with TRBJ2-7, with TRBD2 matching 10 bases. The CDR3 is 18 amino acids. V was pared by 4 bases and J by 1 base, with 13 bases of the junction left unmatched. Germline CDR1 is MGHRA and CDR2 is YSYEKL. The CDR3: CASSRERAGTSASYEQYF. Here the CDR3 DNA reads TGCGCCAGCAGCCGAGAGCGTGCCGGGACTAGCGCTTCCTACGAGCAGTACTTC.

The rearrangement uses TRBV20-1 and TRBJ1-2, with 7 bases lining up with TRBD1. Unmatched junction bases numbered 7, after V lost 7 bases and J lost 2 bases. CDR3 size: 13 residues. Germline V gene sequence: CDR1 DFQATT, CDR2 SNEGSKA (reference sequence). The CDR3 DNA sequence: TGCAGTGGGGGGGCACAGGGGAACTATGGCTACACCTTC. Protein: CSGGAQGNYGYTF.

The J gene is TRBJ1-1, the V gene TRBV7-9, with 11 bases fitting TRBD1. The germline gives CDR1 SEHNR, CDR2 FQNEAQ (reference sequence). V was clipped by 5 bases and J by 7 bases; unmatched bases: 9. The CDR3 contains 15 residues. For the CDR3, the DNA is TGTGCCAGCAGCCCTCGGGACAGGGGGATTAGTGAAGCTTTCTTT. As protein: CASSPRDRGISEAFF.

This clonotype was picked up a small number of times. In DNA, the CDR3 is TGTGCCAGCAGTTACTCGATCCAGGGGGCGAATTCACCCCTCCACTTT. Its protein is CASSYSIQGANSPLHF. The genes are TRBV6-5 and TRBJ1-6, with 8 bases fitting TRBD1. CDR3 length: 16 residues. CDR1 MNHEY and CDR2 SVGAGI come from the germline V gene. The junction had 5 bases not matched to a gene; V was cut back by 0 bases and J by 7 bases.

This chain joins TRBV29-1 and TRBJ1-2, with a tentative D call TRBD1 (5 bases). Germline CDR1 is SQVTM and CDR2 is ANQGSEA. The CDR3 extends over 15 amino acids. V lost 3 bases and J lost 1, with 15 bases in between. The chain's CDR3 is CSVDYPGQGNYGYTF. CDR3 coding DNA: TGCAGCGTTGATTACCCAGGGCAGGGTAACTATGGCTACACCTTC.

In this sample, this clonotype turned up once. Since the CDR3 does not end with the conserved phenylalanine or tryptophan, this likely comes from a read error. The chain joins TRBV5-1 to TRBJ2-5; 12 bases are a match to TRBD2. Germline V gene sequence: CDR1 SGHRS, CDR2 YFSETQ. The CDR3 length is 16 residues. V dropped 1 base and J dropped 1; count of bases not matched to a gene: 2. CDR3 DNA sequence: TGCGCCAGCAGCTTGCGACTAGCGGGGGCCCAAGAGACCCAGTACCTC. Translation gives CASSLRLAGAQETQYL.

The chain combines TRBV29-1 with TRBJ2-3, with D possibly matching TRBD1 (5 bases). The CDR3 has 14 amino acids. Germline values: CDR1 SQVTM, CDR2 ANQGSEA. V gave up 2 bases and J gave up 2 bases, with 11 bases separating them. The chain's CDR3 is CSVEKGPTTDTQYF. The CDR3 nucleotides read TGCAGCGTTGAAAAGGGGCCAACCACAGATACGCAGTATTTT.

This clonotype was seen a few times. In nucleotides, the CDR3 is TGCGCCAGCAGCAGGAGCGGGATCAGCAATGAGCAGTTCTTC. Translated: CASSRSGISNEQFF. The V gene is TRBV5-1, the J gene TRBJ2-1, with 7 bases matching TRBD2. Germline V gene lookup returns CDR1 SGHRS and CDR2 YFSETQ. CDR3 length equals 14 residues. The V segment lost 4 bases and the J segment 6 bases; nucleotides outside the gene matches: 7.